The T cell receptor (beta chain) described here comes from a study of response to subunit inactivated influenza vaccine. V lost 5 bases to trimming and J lost 12 bases, with 23 bases between them. CDR3 size: 14 residues. The germline CDR1 and CDR2 sequences are MDHEN and SYDVKM. With regard to this clonotype: Its specificity is not known.

MiXCR was run by TCRdb on the RT-PCR reads, yielding one entry per CDR3 protein. The sample carries about 180,000 distinct CDR3 sequences, about 10% recorded once. Study-wide results and limits: The study's authors posited that every seasonal influenza vaccination enlists few new T cells.

The rearrangement links TRBV28 to TRBJ2-7, with D perhaps TRBD1 (6 bases). Sample: non-naive T cells sorted from PBMCs, taken on the day of vaccination. This clonotype was obtained from a man aged 50 to 60 who received an inactivated influenza vaccine. CDR3 nucleotides: TGTGCCAGCAGTCCCGGGACAAACCTACCTTTGGGGTACTTC. This encodes CASSPGTNLPLGYF.